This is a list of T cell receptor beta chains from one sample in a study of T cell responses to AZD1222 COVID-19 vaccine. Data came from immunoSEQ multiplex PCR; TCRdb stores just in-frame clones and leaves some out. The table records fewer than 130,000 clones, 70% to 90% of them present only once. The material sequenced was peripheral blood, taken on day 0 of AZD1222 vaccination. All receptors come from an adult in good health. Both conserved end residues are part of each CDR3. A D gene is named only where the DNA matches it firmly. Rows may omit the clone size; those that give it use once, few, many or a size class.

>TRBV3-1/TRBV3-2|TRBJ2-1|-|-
CASSQEGAGNNEQFF
TGTGCCAGCAGCCAAGAGGGAGCGGGCAACAATGAGCAGTTCTTC
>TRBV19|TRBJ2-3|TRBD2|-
CASLGGIGTDTQYF
TGTGCCAGTTTGGGGGGGATCGGGACAGATACGCAGTATTTT
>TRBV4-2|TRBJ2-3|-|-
CASSQAGSRPVAFADTDTQYF
TGTGCCAGCAGCCAAGCGGGTAGTAGGCCAGTAGCATTTGCGGACACAGATACGCAGTATTTT
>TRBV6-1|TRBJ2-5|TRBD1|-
CASSELGGQGPGAQYF
TGTGCCAGCAGTGAATTGGGCGGACAGGGGCCGGGGGCCCAGTACTTC
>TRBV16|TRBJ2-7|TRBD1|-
CASRAKGDRGPALSF
TGTGCCAGCAGAGCTAAGGGGGACAGGGGGCCAGCCTTGTCGTTC
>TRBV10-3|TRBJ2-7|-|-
CAISEPVSYEQYF
TGTGCCATCAGTGAGCCCGTATCCTACGAGCAGTACTTC
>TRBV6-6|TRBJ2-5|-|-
CASSPRETQYF
TGTGCCAGCAGCCCCAGGGAGACCCAGTACTTC
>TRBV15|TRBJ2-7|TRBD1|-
CATSREGQGVYEQYF
TGTGCCACCAGCAGAGAGGGACAGGGGGTCTACGAGCAGTACTTC
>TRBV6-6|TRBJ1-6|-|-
CASSPEGSPLHF
TGTGCCAGCAGTCCAGAGGGTTCACCCCTCCACTTT
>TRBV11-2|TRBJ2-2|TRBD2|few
CASSVVAGFGTGELFF
TGTGCCAGCAGCGTCGTAGCGGGGTTCGGGACCGGGGAGCTGTTTTTT
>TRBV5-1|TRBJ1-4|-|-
CASSLGRGPNEKLFF
TGCGCCAGCAGCTTGGGCCGGGGGCCTAATGAAAAACTGTTTTTT
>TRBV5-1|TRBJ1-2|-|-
CASSLVGDYGYTF
TGCGCCAGCAGCTTGGTGGGAGACTATGGCTACACCTTC
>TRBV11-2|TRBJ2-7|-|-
CASSFYEQYF
TGTGCCAGCAGCTTTTACGAGCAGTACTTC
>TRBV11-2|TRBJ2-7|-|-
CASSLGANSYEQYF
TGTGCCAGCAGCCTTGGGGCTAACTCCTACGAGCAGTACTTC
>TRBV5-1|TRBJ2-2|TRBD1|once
CASSPTTGVAGELFF
TGCGCCAGCAGCCCAACGACAGGGGTGGCCGGGGAGCTGTTTTTT
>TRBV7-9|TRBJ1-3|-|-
CASSLGTANSGNTIYF
TGTGCCAGCAGCTTAGGAACTGCTAACTCTGGAAACACCATATATTTT